Sequencing of this TCR beta chain was carried out in a study of T cells after yellow fever vaccination. Overall study: It was SMART-Seq v4 Ultra Low Input that prepared the fractions with low cell numbers.

This CDR3 spans 17 amino acids. Trimming took off 7 bases at V and 2 bases at J, with 18 bases between the two ends. Looked up from germline, CDR1 is MNHEY and CDR2 is SVGEGT. MiXCR was run by TCRdb on the 5' RACE reads, yielding one entry per CDR3 protein. Of 550,000 to 750,000 distinct CDR3 sequences listed, approximately 13% are singletons. As for this clonotype: The antigen is unknown.

Study outcomes and limitations: The booster saw the reappearance of most primary-vaccination clones (96% CD4, 70% to 90% CD8). Weaker, the secondary response had a peak occurring faster, on day 5 versus 15.

This TCR was sampled from a young man who received the YFV17D yellow fever vaccine. Material: PBMCs, obtained on the day of the yellow fever booster vaccination. The chain couples TRBV6-2 or TRBV6-3 to TRBJ2-6; D might be TRBD1 (7 bases). Written as DNA, the CDR3 is TGTGCCAGCAATTTCGACAGGGAGGCGGCTGGGGCCAACGTCCTGACTTTC. It translates to CASNFDREAAGANVLTF.